The clone carrying this TCR beta chain was picked up many times. With V trimmed by 4 bases and J by 6 bases, 5 bases remained unmatched. The CDR3 loop spans 14 amino acids. CDR1 and CDR2 (germline): SGHVS, FNYEAQ. The data are from a study of blood T cells in healthy people across ages. A second PCR of 7 to 11 cycles used a sample-barcoded 5' primer and a J-beta primer mix. Each of the cDNA molecules was tagged by a template-switch adaptor with 12 random nucleotides. TCRdb re-analysed the 5' RACE reads in MiXCR, keeping a single row per CDR3 protein. The profile shows a few hundred thousand distinct CDR3 sequences, 45% to 60% of them singletons.

The sequenced sample consisted of blood. The receptor's source is a man between 60 and 75 years old in good health. The chain combines TRBV7-6 with TRBJ2-5; 10 nucleotides align to TRBD2. The CDR3 sequence is CASSSGLARQTQYF. The CDR3 DNA reads TGTGCCAGCAGCTCGGGACTAGCGAGGCAGACCCAGTACTTC.